Given below is one TCR beta chain in context. Sequenced by immunoSEQ multiplex PCR; TCRdb stores in-frame clones only, minus some. The table has roughly 400,000 clones, approximately 88% seen once. These data belong to a study of blood T cell repertoires in COVID-19. Across the study: T cells, B-cell-depleted T cells, or PBMCs supplied cDNA or gDNA.

The age range of participants was about 18 to 89 years, with residence in some 25 US areas. Participants' own reports of clinical history determined their cohort assignment. This CDR3 has 16 amino acids. Per germline, CDR1 MNHEY and CDR2 SVGEGT. The ends were cut back, 5 bases at V and 0 bases at J, with 16 bases in the middle. Sequences were obtained from PBMCs or T cells enriched from blood (not recorded which). The TCR originated in a woman aged 40 to 49 with acute COVID-19. The J gene is TRBJ1-1, the V gene TRBV6-2 or TRBV6-3, with a weak D call TRBD1 (5 bases). The CDR3 region has the DNA TGTGCCAGCAGTCATGACAGCTTCAACATGAACACTGAAGCTTTCTTT. Translation gives CASSHDSFNMNTEAFF.